Following are 32 T cell receptor beta chains from one sample sequenced in a study of beta chain features in type 1 diabetes. Isolated RNA was reverse transcribed in full, so expressed TCRB transcripts were sequenced. Sequenced by immunoSEQ multiplex PCR; TCRdb stores in-frame clones only, minus some. Of 160,000 or so clones detected, 11% appear once; the ten largest clones hold about 2.1%. Sequencing input: central memory CD4+ T cells from blood. All receptors derive from a man younger than 30 in good health.

This clone was recorded a few times. Additional DNA sequences in this sample encode the identical CDR3. The V gene is TRBV6-5, the J gene TRBJ2-7; a weak D match, TRBD1 (5 bases). Germline assignment: CDR1 MNHEY and CDR2 SVGAGI. V was pared by 6 bases and J by 3 bases, with 9 bases between. CDR3 length equals 12 residues. In nucleotides, the CDR3 is TGTGCCAGCAGACGCGACAGCTACGAGCAGTACTTC. It is translated as CASRRDSYEQYF.

This sequence joins TRBV9 and TRBJ2-1; 7 bases agree with TRBD2. V gave up 2 bases and J gave up 8 bases; unmatched junction bases: 16. The germline CDR1 and CDR2 sequences are SGDLS and YYNGEE. This CDR3 spans 17 amino acids. The CDR3 spells CASSVGLRGLVSDEQFF. Written as DNA, the CDR3 is TGTGCCAGCAGCGTGGGGCTAAGAGGACTAGTCTCGGATGAGCAGTTCTTC.

In its sample, this clone was seen a few times. The CDR3 spells CASSSRMDTEAFF. The CDR3 DNA follows: TGCGCCAGCAGCTCGAGGATGGACACTGAAGCTTTCTTT. J is TRBJ1-1 and V is TRBV5-1, with D unresolved. The CDR3 totals 13 residues. V lost 3 bases and J lost 3, with 9 bases in between. Germline V gives CDR1 SGHRS, CDR2 YFSETQ.

In this sample, this clone turned up a few times. The chain couples TRBV2 to TRBJ2-1; possible D gene TRBD2, 5 bases. The CDR3 spans 14 residues. Trimming took 7 bases from V and 0 from J, leaving 10 bases between them. Per germline, CDR1 SNHLY and CDR2 FYNNEI. The CDR3 here is CASIYGVSYNEQFF. CDR3 nucleotides: TGTGCCAGCATTTACGGGGTCTCCTACAATGAGCAGTTCTTC.

The chain joins TRBV7-2 to TRBJ2-5, with 7 bases aligning to TRBD2. CDR1 and CDR2 from the germline V gene are SGHTA and FQGNSA. CDR3 length: 16 amino acids. V trimming: 1 base; J trimming: 6 bases; junction bases outside the gene matches: 11. This CDR3 is CASSLGTGGSSKTQYF. The CDR3 DNA follows: TGTGCCAGCAGCTTAGGAACCGGCGGGAGCAGCAAGACCCAGTACTTC. Full variable domain (missing parts from reference TRBV7-2 and TRBJ2-5): GAGVSQSPSNKVTEKGKDVELRCDPISGHTALYWYRQSLGQGLEFLIYFQGNSAPDKSGLPSDRFSAERTGGSVSTLTIQRTQQEDSAVYLCASSLGTGGSSKTQYFGPGTRLLVL.

The chain combines TRBV5-1 with TRBJ2-5; 10 nucleotides align to TRBD1. CDR3 length: 15 residues. Germline V lookup: CDR1 SGHRS, CDR2 YFSETQ. Trimming cost V 3 bases and J 4 bases; bases outside gene matches: 6. In DNA, the CDR3 is TGCGCCAGCAGCTCGCTGACAGGGGGCGCAGAGACCCAGTACTTC. It specifies CASSSLTGGAETQYF.

The chain recombines TRBV28 with TRBJ1-5; 7 positions match TRBD1. The CDR3 sequence is 13 residues long. In germline, CDR1 is MDHEN, CDR2 SYDVKM. Trimming took 7 bases from V and 7 from J; bases not matched to a gene: 7. CDR3 protein: CASMGQGGQPQHF. The CDR3 nucleotides are TGTGCCAGCATGGGGCAGGGGGGGCAGCCCCAGCATTTT.

This rearrangement joins TRBV4-3 to TRBJ1-5; 7 nucleotides match TRBD1. The CDR3 is made up of 17 amino acids. The V segment lost 2 bases and the J segment 1 base; nucleotides outside the gene matches: 8. CDR1 and CDR2 (germline): LGHNA, YSLEER. The CDR3 here is CASSQSLRGVSNQPQHF. The DNA for the CDR3 is TGCGCCAGCAGCCAATCCCTCAGGGGGGTAAGCAATCAGCCCCAGCATTTT.

This clone was picked up a small number of times. The V and J genes are TRBV7-2 and TRBJ1-5, with TRBD1 as a possible D gene (5 bases). Trimming pared 5 bases from V and 2 bases from J, leaving 10 bases between. The germline V gene has CDR1 SGHTA and CDR2 FQGNSA. This CDR3 has 14 residues. The CDR3 nucleotides are TGTGCCAGCAGCCAAGGGGCAGGCAATCAGCCCCAGCATTTT. Its translation is CASSQGAGNQPQHF.

This clone has a handful of counts. The chain employs TRBV28 and TRBJ1-2, with unresolved D. V dropped 5 bases and J dropped 6 bases, with 19 bases sitting between them. This CDR3 is built from 15 residues. Germline CDR1 MDHEN, CDR2 SYDVKM. CDR3 protein: CASSPPGGLENGYTF. The DNA for the CDR3 is TGTGCCAGCAGTCCACCGGGAGGGTTGGAGAATGGCTACACCTTC.

This sequence joins TRBV7-3 and TRBJ2-6; maybe TRBD1 (5 bases). Germline V gives CDR1 SGHTA, CDR2 FQGTGA. This CDR3 contains 15 residues. The V and J ends lost 4 bases and 4 bases respectively, with 11 bases between them. The DNA of the CDR3 is TGTGCCAGCAGCTCCTCAGGGTCCGGGGCCAACGTCCTGACTTTC. As protein: CASSSSGSGANVLTF. Variable domain in full (rest from reference TRBV7-3 and TRBJ2-6): GAGVSQTPSNKVTEKGKYVELRCDPISGHTALYWYRQSLGQGPEFLIYFQGTGAADDSGLPNDRFFAVRPEGSVSTLKIQRTERGDSAVYLCASSSSGSGANVLTFGAGSRLTVL.

The V call is TRBV29-1, the J call TRBJ1-1; 10 positions match TRBD1. Trimming cost V 6 bases and J 3 bases; bases outside gene matches: 4. CDR1 is SQVTM, CDR2 ANQGSEA, per germline. This CDR3 spans 13 amino acids. The CDR3 DNA follows: TGCAGCGTCGCCGGGACAGGGGACACTGAAGCTTTCTTT. It translates to CSVAGTGDTEAFF.

The count of this clone is one. This chain uses TRBV7-2 with TRBJ2-1; 10 nucleotides agree with TRBD2. V lost 0 bases to trimming and J lost 10 bases; unmatched junction nucleotides: 6. CDR1 and CDR2 from the germline V gene are SGHTA and FQGNSA. This CDR3 is built from 15 residues. The CDR3 is CASSLARTSGREQFF. The CDR3 coding sequence is TGTGCCAGCAGCTTAGCCAGGACTAGCGGAAGAGAGCAGTTCTTC.

The chain links TRBV5-1 to TRBJ2-3; 8 positions match TRBD1. Germline CDR1 and CDR2: SGHRS and YFSETQ. The CDR3 sequence is 15 residues long. With V trimmed by 5 bases and J by 2 bases, 7 bases remained unmatched. The CDR3 sequence is CASRLLGQDTDTQYF. In DNA, the CDR3 is TGCGCCAGCAGGTTACTGGGACAGGACACAGATACGCAGTATTTT.

This clone was counted between two and nine times. This rearrangement joins TRBV2 to TRBJ2-5; D might be TRBD1 (5 bases). The CDR3 length is 14 residues. Germline loops: CDR1 SNHLY, CDR2 FYNNEI. V lost 10 bases and J lost 1, with 16 bases in between. CDR3 loop: CAIRTWAVQETQYF. In DNA form, the CDR3 reads TGTGCCATCCGGACATGGGCCGTCCAAGAGACCCAGTACTTC. The whole variable domain, filled in from reference TRBV2 and TRBJ2-5, reads EPEVTQTPSHQVTQMGQEVILRCVPISNHLYFYWYRQILGQKVEFLVSFYNNEISEKSEIFDDQFSVERPDGSNFTLKIRSTKLEDSAMYFCAIRTWAVQETQYFGPGTRLLVL.

There are a few counts of this clone. The chain has TRBV18 and TRBJ2-7; D possibly matches TRBD1 or TRBD2 (6 bases each). Trimming removed 4 bases at V and 2 bases at J, with 15 bases between. Germline CDR1 reads KGHSH; CDR2 reads LQKENI. The CDR3 sequence is 15 residues long. The CDR3 sequence: CASSRGTQVTYEQYF. As DNA, the CDR3 is TGTGCCAGCTCACGCGGGACACAGGTAACCTACGAGCAGTACTTC. The full variable domain, completed using reference TRBV18 and TRBJ2-7, is NAGVMQNPRHLVRRRGQEARLRCSPMKGHSHVYWYRQLPEEGLKFMVYLQKENIIDESGMPKERFSAEFPKEGPSILRIQQVVRGDSAAYFCASSRGTQVTYEQYFGPGTRLTVT.

This clone was recorded a few times. The V call is TRBV7-7, the J call TRBJ2-5, with D tentatively TRBD2 (5 bases). CDR1 and CDR2 from the germline V gene are SSHAT and FNYEAQ (reference sequence). CDR3 length: 14 amino acids. The CDR3 protein is CASARGLGQETQYF. The CDR3 DNA reads as TGTGCTAGCGCCAGAGGTCTGGGCCAAGAGACCCAGTACTTC.

This clone was picked up a small number of times. For the CDR3, the DNA is TGTGCCAGCAGCGTAGTAGCGGGAAACTTGGCCGAGCAGTACTTC. It yields the protein CASSVVAGNLAEQYF. This chain joins TRBV9 and TRBJ2-7; TRBD2 matches 8 bases. Germline CDR1 is SGDLS and CDR2 is YYNGEE. The CDR3 is made up of 15 amino acids. The V and J ends lost 0 bases and 6 bases, in that order; junction bases with no gene match: 8.

In this sample, this clone turned up a few times. The chain has TRBV7-2 and TRBJ1-1, with unresolved D. This CDR3 has 13 amino acids. V was pared by 4 bases and J by 4 bases, with 10 bases between. Germline CDR1 and CDR2: SGHTA and FQGNSA. CDR3 in amino acids: CASSSGHGTEAFF. As DNA, the CDR3 is TGTGCCAGCAGCTCAGGTCACGGCACTGAAGCTTTCTTT.

The V gene is TRBV7-9, the J gene TRBJ2-6; D call uncertain. CDR1 is SEHNR, CDR2 FQNEAQ, per germline (reference sequence). The CDR3 length is 16 residues. V shed 5 bases and J shed 0 bases, with 11 bases lying between them. CDR3 sequence: CASSPLQLSGANVLTF. The CDR3 coding sequence is TGTGCCAGCAGCCCCCTACAGCTCTCTGGGGCCAACGTCCTGACTTTC.

This clone appeared a few times. The chain carries TRBV18 and TRBJ2-7; D perhaps matches TRBD1 (5 bases). The V end lost 3 bases, the J end lost 1 base, and 10 bases lay between the germline ends. Germline V gives CDR1 KGHSH, CDR2 LQKENI. The CDR3 has 14 residues. The CDR3 DNA reads as TGTGCCAGCTCACCGACGCGACAGTCCTACGAGCAGTACTTC. It specifies CASSPTRQSYEQYF.

This clone was detected ten times or more. This chain connects TRBV7-3 to TRBJ2-3, with TRBD1 identical over 9 bases. This CDR3 is 14 amino acids long. Per germline, CDR1 SGHTA and CDR2 FQGTGA. V trimming: 4 bases; J trimming: 3 bases; junction bases outside the gene matches: 2. In DNA form, the CDR3 reads TGTGCCAGCAGCTCTGGACAGGGGACAGATACGCAGTATTTT. Its protein product is CASSSGQGTDTQYF.

This clone showed up just a few times. The chain couples TRBV29-1 to TRBJ1-2; the D gene is possibly TRBD1 (5 bases). Trimming removed 6 bases at V and 7 bases at J, with 21 bases between. This CDR3 spans 14 amino acids. The germline gives CDR1 SQVTM, CDR2 ANQGSEA. CDR3 in amino acids: CSVVGGAGSVGYTF. DNA of the CDR3: TGCAGCGTCGTGGGCGGGGCAGGGAGCGTTGGCTACACCTTC.

This sequence joins TRBV7-3 and TRBJ2-1; 16 positions agree with TRBD2. V was clipped by 5 bases and J by 4 bases; unmatched bases: 8. Germline CDR1 reads SGHTA; CDR2 reads FQGTGA. CDR3 size: 18 residues. The CDR3 nucleotides read TGTGCCAGCAGCGTGGGACTAGCGGGAGGGCCAGGGTACAATGAGCAGTTCTTC. Its protein is CASSVGLAGGPGYNEQFF.

This clone was seen only a few times. This sequence joins TRBV11-2 and TRBJ2-1, with no clear D. V was shortened by 1 base and J by 10 bases, with 14 bases between the two germline ends. Germline V gives CDR1 SGHAT, CDR2 FQNNGV. CDR3 length: 14 amino acids. The CDR3 coding sequence is TGTGCCAGCAGCTTAGCTTTGGGGAAGGGCGAGCAGTTCTTC. Its translation is CASSLALGKGEQFF.

V is TRBV7-2 and J is TRBJ1-3; D gene unclear. V was cut by 5 bases and J by 0 bases, with 17 bases left in between. Germline V gene sequence: CDR1 SGHTA, CDR2 FQGNSA. CDR3 size: 17 residues. For the CDR3, the DNA is TGTGCCAGCAGCCGAAGGGATCCCGGCCTCTCTGGAAACACCATATATTTT. Translation: CASSRRDPGLSGNTIYF. Looking up the rest from reference TRBV7-2 and TRBJ1-3 gives the full variable domain: GAGVSQSPSNKVTEKGKDVELRCDPISGHTALYWYRQSLGQGLEFLIYFQGNSAPDKSGLPSDRFSAERTGGSVSTLTIQRTQQEDSAVYLCASSRRDPGLSGNTIYFGEGSWLTVV.

The V gene is TRBV5-4, the J gene TRBJ1-4; TRBD1 matches 12 bases. The CDR3 totals 16 residues. After removal of 4 bases from V and 6 bases from J, the junction contained 7 bases not matched to a gene. In germline, CDR1 is SGHNT, CDR2 YYREEE (reference sequence). DNA for the CDR3: TGTGCCAGCAGCGAAAATAGGGACAGGGGGCATGAAAAACTGTTTTTT. It specifies CASSENRDRGHEKLFF.

The V call is TRBV29-1, the J call TRBJ2-2; the D gene is possibly TRBD1 (5 bases). The germline V and J ends were trimmed by 4 bases and 2 bases, with 11 bases remaining between them. The CDR3 has 14 amino acids. Per the germline V gene, CDR1 is SQVTM and CDR2 is ANQGSEA. CDR3 bases: TGCAGCGTTGTAGGACATCTTAACACCGGGGAGCTGTTTTTT. Its protein is CSVVGHLNTGELFF.

This clone appeared a few times. The chain links TRBV7-2 to TRBJ2-1; tentative D call: TRBD1 (5 bases). The ends were cut back, 4 bases at V and 7 bases at J, with 17 bases in the middle. The CDR3 totals 15 residues. Germline values: CDR1 SGHTA, CDR2 FQGNSA. Here the CDR3 DNA reads TGTGCCAGCAGCTCCCGGACAAGACAAGGGAATGAGCAGTTCTTC. Amino acids: CASSSRTRQGNEQFF.

V is TRBV5-1 and J is TRBJ1-3, with D possibly TRBD1 on 5 matching bases. Germline CDR1 is SGHRS and CDR2 is YFSETQ. V lost 0 bases and J lost 2, with 15 bases in between. CDR3 length: 17 amino acids. In DNA, the CDR3 is TGCGCCAGCAGCTTGGAAGCCTACAGGCCGGCTGGAAACACCATATATTTT. This codes for CASSLEAYRPAGNTIYF.

The chain is built from TRBV5-1 and TRBJ2-3; possible D gene TRBD1, 5 bases. V lost 4 bases and J 6 bases, leaving 12 bases between the germline ends. Germline V lookup: CDR1 SGHRS, CDR2 YFSETQ. CDR3 length equals 13 residues. The CDR3 protein is CASSGSGYDTQYF. The CDR3 DNA reads as TGCGCCAGCAGCGGCTCAGGGTACGATACGCAGTATTTT.

In this sample, this clone turned up a few times. V gene TRBV5-1 combines with J gene TRBJ2-1; perhaps D is TRBD1 or TRBD2 (5 bases each). Trimming stripped 4 bases from V and 8 bases from J, with 16 bases between. The CDR3 totals 14 residues. CDR1 and CDR2 from the germline V gene are SGHRS and YFSETQ. The CDR3 bases are TGCGCCAGCAGCCTCACGCCAGGGAGCGATGAGCAGTTCTTC. Protein product: CASSLTPGSDEQFF.